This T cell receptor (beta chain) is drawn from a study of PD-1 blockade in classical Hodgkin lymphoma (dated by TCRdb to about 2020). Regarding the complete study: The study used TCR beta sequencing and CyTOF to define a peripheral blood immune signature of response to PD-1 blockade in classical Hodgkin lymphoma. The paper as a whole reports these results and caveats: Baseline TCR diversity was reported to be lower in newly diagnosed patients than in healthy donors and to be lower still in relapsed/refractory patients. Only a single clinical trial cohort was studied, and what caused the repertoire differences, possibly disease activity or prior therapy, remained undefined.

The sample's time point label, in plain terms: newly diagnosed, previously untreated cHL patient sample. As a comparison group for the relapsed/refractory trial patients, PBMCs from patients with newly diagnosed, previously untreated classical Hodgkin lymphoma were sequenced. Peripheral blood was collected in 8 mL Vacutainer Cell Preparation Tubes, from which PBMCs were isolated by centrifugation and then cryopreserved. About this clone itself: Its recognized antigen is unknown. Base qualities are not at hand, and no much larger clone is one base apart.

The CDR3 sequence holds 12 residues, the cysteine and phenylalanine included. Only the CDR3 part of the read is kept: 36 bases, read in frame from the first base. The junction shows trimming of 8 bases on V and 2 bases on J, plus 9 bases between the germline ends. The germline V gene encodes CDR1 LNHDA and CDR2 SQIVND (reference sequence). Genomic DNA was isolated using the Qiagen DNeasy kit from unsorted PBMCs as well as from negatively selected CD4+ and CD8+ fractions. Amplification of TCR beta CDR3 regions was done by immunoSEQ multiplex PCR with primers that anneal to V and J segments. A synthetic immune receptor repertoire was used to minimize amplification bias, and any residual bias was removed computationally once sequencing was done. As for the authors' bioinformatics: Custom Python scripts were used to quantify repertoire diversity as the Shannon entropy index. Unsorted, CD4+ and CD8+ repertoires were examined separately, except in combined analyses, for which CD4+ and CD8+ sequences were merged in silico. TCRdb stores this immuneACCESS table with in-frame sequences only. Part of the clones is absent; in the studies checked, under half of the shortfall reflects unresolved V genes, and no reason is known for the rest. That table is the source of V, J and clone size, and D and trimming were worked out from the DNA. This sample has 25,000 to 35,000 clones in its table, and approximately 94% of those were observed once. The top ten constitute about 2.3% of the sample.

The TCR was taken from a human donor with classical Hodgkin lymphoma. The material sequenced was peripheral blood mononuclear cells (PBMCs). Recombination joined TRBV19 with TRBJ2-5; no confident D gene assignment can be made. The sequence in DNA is TGTGCCAGTCCAGTAGTACAAGAGACCCAGTACTTC. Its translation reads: CASPVVQETQYF. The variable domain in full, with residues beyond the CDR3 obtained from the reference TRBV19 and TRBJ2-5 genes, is DGGITQSPKYLFRKEGQNVTLSCEQNLNHDAMYWYRQDPGQGLRLIYYSQIVNDFQKGDIAEGYSVSREKKESFPLTVTSAQKNPTAFYLCASPVVQETQYFGPGTRLLVL.